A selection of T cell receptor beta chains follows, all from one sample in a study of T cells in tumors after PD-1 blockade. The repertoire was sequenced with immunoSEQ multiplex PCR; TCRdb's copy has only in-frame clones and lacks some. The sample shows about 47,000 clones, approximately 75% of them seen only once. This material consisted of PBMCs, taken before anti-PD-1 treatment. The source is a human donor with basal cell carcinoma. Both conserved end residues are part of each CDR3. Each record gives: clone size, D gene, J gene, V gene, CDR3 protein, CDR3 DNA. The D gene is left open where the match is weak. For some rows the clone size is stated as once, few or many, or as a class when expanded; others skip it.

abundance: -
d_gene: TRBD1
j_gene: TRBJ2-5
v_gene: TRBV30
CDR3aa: CAWSVKGARTQYF
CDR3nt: TGTGCCTGGAGTGTAAAGGGGGCCAGGACCCAGTACTTC

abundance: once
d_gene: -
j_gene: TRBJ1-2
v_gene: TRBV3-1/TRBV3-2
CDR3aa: CASSQMAGGANGYTF
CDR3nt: TGTGCCAGCAGCCAAATGGCGGGGGGCGCCAATGGCTACACCTTC

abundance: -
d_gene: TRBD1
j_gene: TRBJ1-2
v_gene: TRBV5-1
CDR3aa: CASTDSTGRDRRANYGYTF
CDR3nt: TGCGCCAGCACAGATTCGACGGGCCGGGACAGGCGAGCTAACTATGGCTACACCTTC

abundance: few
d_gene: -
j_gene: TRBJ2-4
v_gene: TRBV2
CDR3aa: CASSEKARGRHF
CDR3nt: TGTGCCAGCAGTGAAAAGGCTAGGGGACGCCACTTC

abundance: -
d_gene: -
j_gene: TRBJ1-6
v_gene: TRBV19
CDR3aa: CASSEHRRSPLHF
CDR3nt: TGTGCCAGTAGCGAACATAGGCGGTCACCCCTCCACTTT

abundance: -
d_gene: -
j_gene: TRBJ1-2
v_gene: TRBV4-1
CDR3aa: CASSQDILGDGYTF
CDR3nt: TGCGCCAGCAGCCAAGATATCCTAGGGGATGGCTACACCTTC

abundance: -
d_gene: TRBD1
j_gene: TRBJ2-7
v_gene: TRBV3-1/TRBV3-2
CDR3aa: CASSRGKTGAREQYF
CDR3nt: TGTGCCAGCAGCCGGGGAAAGACAGGGGCTCGGGAGCAGTACTTC

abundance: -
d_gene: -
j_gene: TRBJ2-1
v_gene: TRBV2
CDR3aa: CASIPPPSNEQFF
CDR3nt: TGTGCCAGCATCCCTCCCCCATCAAATGAGCAGTTCTTC

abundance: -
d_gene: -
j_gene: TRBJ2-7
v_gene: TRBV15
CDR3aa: CATSRGRNYEQYF
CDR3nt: TGTGCCACCAGCAGGGGTAGAAACTACGAGCAGTACTTC

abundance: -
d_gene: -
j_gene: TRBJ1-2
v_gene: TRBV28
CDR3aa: CASSFSGTNYGYTF
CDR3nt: TGTGCCAGCAGTTTTTCCGGGACAAACTATGGCTACACCTTC

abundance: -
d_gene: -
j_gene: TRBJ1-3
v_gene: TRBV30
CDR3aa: CAWSVRVPGNTIYF
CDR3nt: TGTGCCTGGAGTGTACGTGTCCCTGGAAACACCATATATTTT

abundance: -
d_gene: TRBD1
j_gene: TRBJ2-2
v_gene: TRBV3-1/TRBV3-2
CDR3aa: CASSQRQGLNTGELFF
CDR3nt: TGTGCCAGCAGCCAGAGACAGGGTTTGAACACCGGGGAGCTGTTTTTT

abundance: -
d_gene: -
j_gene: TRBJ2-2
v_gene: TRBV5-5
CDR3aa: CASSFPSAGTGELFF
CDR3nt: TGTGCCAGCAGCTTCCCCTCGGCCGGCACCGGGGAGCTGTTTTTT

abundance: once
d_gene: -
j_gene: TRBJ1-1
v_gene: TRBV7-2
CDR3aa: CASSLGLGEAFF
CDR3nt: TGTGCCAGCAGCTTAGGACTCGGTGAAGCTTTCTTT

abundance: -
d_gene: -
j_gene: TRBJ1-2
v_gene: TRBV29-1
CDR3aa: CSVAAGHYGYTF
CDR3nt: TGCAGCGTTGCAGCCGGGCACTATGGCTACACCTTC

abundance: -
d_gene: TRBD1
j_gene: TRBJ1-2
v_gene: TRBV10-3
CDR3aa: CAISQGQGVIGGYTF
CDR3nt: TGTGCCATCAGTCAGGGACAGGGGGTCATAGGCGGCTACACCTTC

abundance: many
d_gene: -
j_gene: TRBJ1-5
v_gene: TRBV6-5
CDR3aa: CASSQYWNQPQHF
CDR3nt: TGTGCCAGCAGTCAATACTGGAATCAGCCCCAGCATTTT

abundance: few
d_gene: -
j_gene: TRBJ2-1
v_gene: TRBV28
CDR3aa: CASPPFILPLVGNEQFF
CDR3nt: TGTGCCAGCCCGCCTTTTATCCTACCCCTTGTGGGCAATGAGCAGTTCTTC

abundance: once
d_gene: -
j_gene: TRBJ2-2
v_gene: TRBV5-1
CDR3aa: CASSGRAEDTGELFF
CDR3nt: TGCGCCAGCAGCGGAAGGGCGGAGGACACCGGGGAGCTGTTTTTT

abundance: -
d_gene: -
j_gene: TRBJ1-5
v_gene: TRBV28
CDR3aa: CASSIGGSGQPQHF
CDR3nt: TGTGCCAGCAGCATAGGGGGAAGTGGTCAGCCCCAGCATTTT

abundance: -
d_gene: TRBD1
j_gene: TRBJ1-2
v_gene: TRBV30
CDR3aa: CASPGQNSGGDGYTF
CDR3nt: TGTGCCTCTCCGGGACAGAACTCTGGCGGCGATGGCTACACCTTC

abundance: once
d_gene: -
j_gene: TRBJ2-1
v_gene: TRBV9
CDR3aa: CASSVGASSYNEQFF
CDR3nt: TGTGCCAGCAGCGTAGGGGCAAGCTCCTACAATGAGCAGTTCTTC